A single sample gave rise to the 25 T cell receptor beta chains below, sequenced in a study of human T cells and chemical hapten exposure (dated by TCRdb to the early 2020s). The method behind the library was RACE. Sequencing took place on a NextSeq 500. TCRdb reprocessing: public reads trimmed at Q25 with fastp, clones called with MiXCR, in-frame beta chains kept. Every entry covers one CDR3 protein and lists the most common genes and DNA from its rows. Counted in this sample were 110,000 to 150,000 distinct CDR3 sequences; about 11% of them appeared once. The ten top clones hold around 1.4% of the sample. This specimen's time point label, interpreted: patch test 2, 6 weeks after DPC sensitization. Taken with the paper, the label for treatment or condition translates to: therapeutic diphenylcyclopropenone sensitization with weekly scalp DPC. The sample was whole blood, taken in connection with sensitization to the hapten diphenylcyclopropenone (DPC). These receptors were collected from a woman aged 50 to 65 with alopecia areata. Some clones in this sample may be carry-over from other donors' samples.

The CDR3 bases are TGCAGTGCTATGGGCGACGTGATAAGCTCCTACAATGAGCAGTTCTTC. Translation: CSAMGDVISSYNEQFF. The chain has TRBV20-1 and TRBJ2-1; D unresolved. Germline CDR1 is DFQATT and CDR2 is SNEGSKA (reference sequence). The CDR3 runs to 16 residues. The V end lost 4 bases, the J end lost 0 bases, and 16 bases lay between the germline ends.

This clonotype was seen a handful of times. The J gene is TRBJ1-5, the V gene TRBV6-6; TRBD1 matches at 7 bases. Germline CDR1 reads MNHNY; CDR2 reads SVGAGI (reference sequence). V shed 6 bases, J shed 3 bases, and the junction held 8 bases outside the gene matches. The CDR3 contains 15 residues. The CDR3 nucleotides read TGTGCCAGCAGACTCGGGACAGCCGACAATCAGCCCCAGCATTTT. Its protein product is CASRLGTADNQPQHF.

The sample holds a few counts of this clonotype. This sequence joins TRBV2 and TRBJ1-1; tentative D call: TRBD1 (5 bases). The CDR3 is 12 amino acids. Germline values: CDR1 SNHLY, CDR2 FYNNEI. Trimming pared 8 bases from V and 6 bases from J, leaving 13 bases between. DNA for the CDR3: TGTGCCAGCTCAGGAGGGGTTGCTGAAGCTTTCTTT. Translated, it gives CASSGGVAEAFF.

This clonotype has more than one count but fewer than ten. This rearrangement joins TRBV11-2 to TRBJ2-4, with 10 bases identical to TRBD1. CDR3 length: 17 amino acids. The V gene's germline CDR1 is SGHAT and CDR2 FQNNGV. Unmatched junction bases numbered 8, after V lost 4 bases and J lost 2 bases. Here the CDR3 DNA reads TGTGCCAGCAGCTCGTGGACAGGGGGTTTGACCAAAAACATTCAGTACTTC. As protein: CASSSWTGGLTKNIQYF.

This sequence joins TRBV29-1 and TRBJ2-7, with TRBD1 matching 9 bases. CDR1 is SQVTM and CDR2 is ANQGSEA in the germline V gene. The CDR3 runs 13 residues. Germline trimming cut 4 bases from V and 6 bases from J; bases unmatched to any gene: 7. This chain's CDR3 is CSVGGQGTGEQYF. The DNA for the CDR3 is TGCAGCGTTGGGGGACAGGGAACGGGCGAGCAGTACTTC.

To note about this clonotype: A much larger clone differs by one base, so this may be a read error. The chain joins TRBV10-2 to TRBJ2-1, with D maybe TRBD2 (6 bases). This CDR3 region has 14 residues. Germline CDR1 and CDR2: WSHSY and SAAADI. The CDR3 reads CASSVGGADNERFF. CDR3 bases: TGCGCCAGCAGTGTCGGGGGAGCGGACAATGAGCGGTTCTTC.

In its sample, this clonotype was seen a few times. The rearrangement links TRBV19 to TRBJ1-5; no firm D call. The V gene's germline CDR1 is LNHDA and CDR2 SQIVND (reference sequence). The CDR3 has 15 amino acids. V lost 7 bases, J lost 1 base, and 14 bases lay in between. Here the CDR3 reads CASIGSDGSNQPQHF. CDR3 nucleotide sequence: TGTGCCAGTATCGGCAGCGACGGGAGCAATCAGCCCCAGCATTTT. The entire variable domain, with the rest obtained from reference TRBV19 and TRBJ1-5, is as follows: DGGITQSPKYLFRKEGQNVTLSCEQNLNHDAMYWYRQDPGQGLRLIYYSQIVNDFQKGDIAEGYSVSREKKESFPLTVTSAQKNPTAFYLCASIGSDGSNQPQHFGDGTRLSIL.

At least ten counts were recorded for this clonotype. The gene calls are TRBV12-3 or TRBV12-4 and TRBJ2-5; D gene ambiguous. There are 12 residues in the CDR3. V dropped 6 bases and J dropped 4 bases, with 9 bases sitting between them. The CDR3 region has the DNA TGTGCCAGCAGCCGTTCTGGAGAGACCCAGTACTTC. Amino acid sequence: CASSRSGETQYF.

The CDR3 nucleotides are TGTGCCAGCAGCGACCAGACAGGGGGGTTCCTATACAATGAGCAGTTCTTC. Amino acids: CASSDQTGGFLYNEQFF. The chain employs TRBV7-6 and TRBJ2-1; 9 nucleotides agree with TRBD1. The CDR3 has 17 residues. Germline lookup yields CDR1 SGHVS and CDR2 FNYEAQ. The trim removed 5 bases at V and 4 bases at J, leaving 12 bases unmatched.

V is TRBV12-3 or TRBV12-4 and J is TRBJ2-3; D call uncertain. The CDR3 has 14 residues. Trimming shortened V by 6 bases and J by 2 bases, and 12 bases separated the two germline ends. The DNA of the CDR3 is TGTGCCAGCAGCCCGGCCATTTACACAGATACGCAGTATTTT. Amino acids: CASSPAIYTDTQYF.

This rearrangement joins TRBV18 to TRBJ1-1; D gene ambiguous. Germline assignment: CDR1 KGHSH and CDR2 LQKENI. Trimming removed 8 bases from V and 1 base from J, with 14 bases in between. This CDR3 spans 14 amino acids. The CDR3 sequence: CASQPRVSNTEAFF. The CDR3 DNA reads TGTGCCAGCCAACCGAGGGTATCGAACACTGAAGCTTTCTTT.

This clonotype was observed a few times. This chain uses TRBV20-1 with TRBJ1-2; a weak D match, TRBD1 (5 bases). Germline CDR1 is DFQATT and CDR2 is SNEGSKA (reference sequence). This CDR3 has 13 residues. V was clipped by 3 bases and J by 4 bases, with 12 bases between them. The CDR3 sequence: CSARPQGPYGYTF. In nucleotides, the CDR3 is TGCAGTGCTAGGCCCCAGGGTCCCTATGGCTACACCTTC.

This clonotype came up many times. The chain links TRBV20-1 to TRBJ1-5; 7 positions agree with TRBD1. Germline V gene sequence: CDR1 DFQATT, CDR2 SNEGSKA (reference sequence). V shed 1 base and J 3 bases; nucleotides not matched to a gene: 6. The CDR3 spans 15 residues. The CDR3 loop reads CSARAATGINQPQHF. The CDR3 nucleotides read TGCAGTGCTAGAGCCGCGACAGGGATCAATCAGCCCCAGCATTTT.

This clonotype was recorded at least ten times. The rearrangement links TRBV12-3 or TRBV12-4 to TRBJ2-7, with D unclear. The length of the CDR3 is 11 residues. V lost 2 bases and J lost 6, with 5 bases in between. CDR3 bases: TGTGCCAGCAGTTTATTGGGCGAGCAGTACTTC. Encoded protein: CASSLLGEQYF.

This clonotype was found a few times. V and J are TRBV24-1 and TRBJ2-5; TRBD1 might be the D (6 bases). This CDR3 comprises 15 residues. The germline V gene encodes CDR1 KGHDR and CDR2 SFDVKD. V dropped 1 base and J dropped 1 base, with 9 bases sitting between them. CDR3 sequence (DNA): TGTGCCACCAGTGATTTAGGGGGTAGCCAAGAGACCCAGTACTTC. Encoded protein: CATSDLGGSQETQYF.

This clonotype was observed a few times. The chain joins TRBV29-1 to TRBJ1-2; the match to TRBD1 covers 7 bases. This CDR3 is 12 amino acids long. Germline values: CDR1 SQVTM, CDR2 ANQGSEA. The junction had 10 bases not matched to a gene; V was cut back by 7 bases and J by 8 bases. CDR3 residues: CSDRDSSSGYTF. In DNA form, the CDR3 reads TGCAGCGACCGGGACAGTTCTTCCGGCTACACCTTC. Drawing the rest from reference TRBV29-1 and TRBJ1-2, the complete variable domain is SAVISQKPSRDICQRGTSLTIQCQVDSQVTMMFWYRQQPGQSLTLIATANQGSEATYESGFVIDKFPISRPNLTFSTLTVSNMSPEDSSIYLCSDRDSSSGYTFGSGTRLTVV.

This clonotype was seen only a few times. This chain uses TRBV28 with TRBJ2-5; the match to TRBD2 covers 9 bases. J was trimmed by 3 bases and V by 1 base; bases with no gene match: 9. The CDR3 loop spans 17 amino acids. Germline assignment: CDR1 MDHEN and CDR2 SYDVKM. The DNA for the CDR3 is TGTGCCAGCAGTTTATCGGGGCTAGCGGGGTCCGAAGAGACCCAGTACTTC. It specifies CASSLSGLAGSEETQYF.

This clonotype was seen a handful of times. The chain employs TRBV5-6 and TRBJ1-5; D is undetermined. CDR3 length equals 15 residues. The V end was cut by 4 bases, the J end by 3 bases, with 14 bases between. CDR1 SGHDT and CDR2 YYEEEE come from the germline V gene. CDR3 sequence: CASSVAGRFNQPQHF. The CDR3 DNA follows: TGTGCCAGCAGCGTGGCGGGGAGGTTCAATCAGCCCCAGCATTTT.

The chain is built from TRBV19 and TRBJ1-2; D gene unclear. The CDR3 consists of 13 residues. The V gene lost 4 bases and the J gene lost 2 bases, with 8 bases spanning the gap. CDR1 and CDR2 (germline): LNHDA, SQIVND (reference sequence). In DNA, the CDR3 is TGTGCCAGTAGTAACCCCCCCAACTATGGCTACACCTTC. Encoded protein: CASSNPPNYGYTF.

This clonotype has a count of ten or more. V gene TRBV6-5 combines with J gene TRBJ2-1, with 9 nucleotides matching TRBD1. The ends lost 6 bases at V and 7 bases at J; junction bases unmatched: 10. There are 15 residues in the CDR3. CDR1 MNHEY and CDR2 SVGAGI come from the germline V gene. CDR3 loop: CASRPGQGIRNEQFF. The CDR3 region has the DNA TGTGCCAGCAGGCCCGGACAGGGGATTAGGAATGAGCAGTTCTTC.

The V call is TRBV7-9, the J call TRBJ2-7, with a possible D match to TRBD2 (5 bases). The V and J ends lost 0 bases and 4 bases respectively, with 10 bases between them. CDR3 length equals 14 residues. Germline loops: CDR1 SEHNR, CDR2 FQNEAQ (reference sequence). The CDR3 sequence: CASSLASSSYEQYF. The CDR3 nucleotides read TGTGCCAGCAGCTTAGCGTCTAGCTCTTACGAGCAGTACTTC.

This chain connects TRBV5-6 to TRBJ2-2; D possibly corresponds to TRBD2 (5 bases). This CDR3 has 14 residues. CDR1 is SGHDT, CDR2 YYEEEE, per germline. Trimming took 4 bases from V and 1 from J, leaving 8 bases between them. This CDR3 is CASSRTLNTGELFF. The CDR3 bases are TGTGCCAGCAGCAGGACTTTGAACACCGGGGAGCTGTTTTTT.

This clonotype has at least ten counts. The rearrangement links TRBV18 to TRBJ1-1; 7 bases agree with TRBD1. CDR3 length: 21 amino acids. J lost 4 bases, V lost 3 bases, and 26 bases had no gene match. Germline values: CDR1 KGHSH, CDR2 LQKENI. The CDR3 reads CASSPPPGSSLGGVWITEAFF. CDR3 sequence (DNA): TGTGCCAGCTCACCCCCCCCGGGGTCTAGTCTAGGGGGCGTATGGATCACTGAAGCTTTCTTT.

This clonotype was seen a few times. The rearrangement joins TRBV5-1 to TRBJ2-5; 10 bases align to TRBD1. Germline V lookup: CDR1 SGHRS, CDR2 YFSETQ. The CDR3 covers 17 residues. V dropped 4 bases and J dropped 2; count of bases not matched to a gene: 11. The CDR3: CASSLDRGLGSQETQYF. The CDR3 bases are TGCGCCAGCAGCCTCGACAGGGGGCTAGGGAGTCAAGAGACCCAGTACTTC.

In its sample, this clonotype was seen many times. The rearrangement joins TRBV14 to TRBJ2-7; weak D call: TRBD1 (6 bases). This CDR3 has 13 residues. The V and J ends lost 0 bases and 9 bases respectively, with 12 bases between them. Per the germline V gene, CDR1 is SGHDN and CDR2 is FVKESK. The CDR3 region is CASSQDATGPQYF. DNA for the CDR3: TGTGCCAGCAGCCAAGATGCGACAGGTCCGCAGTACTTC.